One and the same sample provided the 9 T cell receptor beta chains below, sequenced in a study of T cell responses to AZD1222 COVID-19 vaccine. Only in-frame clones appear in the TCRdb table, and some are missing; sequencing was by immunoSEQ multiplex PCR. The table records about 42,000 clones, 80% to 85% of them present only once. Material: peripheral blood, obtained 28 days after the second AZD1222 dose. The receptors were gathered from an adult who received the AZD1222 COVID-19 vaccine.

The chain has TRBV9 and TRBJ2-2, with 10 bases matching TRBD2. Trimming cost V 3 bases and J 1 base; bases outside gene matches: 6. Germline lookup yields CDR1 SGDLS and CDR2 YYNGEE. This CDR3 has 17 residues. CDR3 residues: CASSAHIAGGNTGELFF. The DNA for the CDR3 is TGTGCCAGCAGCGCTCATATAGCGGGGGGGAACACCGGGGAGCTGTTTTTT.

In its sample, this clone was seen once. The chain employs TRBV12-5 and TRBJ2-1; D not certain. Germline loops: CDR1 LGHNT, CDR2 FRNRAP. Trimming took 7 bases from V and 4 from J, leaving 11 bases between them. The CDR3 sequence is 13 residues long. The chain's CDR3 is CASALNMYNEQFF. DNA of the CDR3: TGTGCTAGTGCCCTAAACATGTACAATGAGCAGTTCTTC.

The chain joins TRBV5-1 to TRBJ2-7; TRBD2 matches 8 bases. The V and J ends lost 1 base and 0 bases, in that order; junction bases with no gene match: 0. There are 14 residues in the CDR3. CDR1 and CDR2 (germline): SGHRS, YFSETQ. CDR3 coding DNA: TGCGCCAGCAGCTTGAGCGGGAGCTCCTACGAGCAGTACTTC. Protein sequence: CASSLSGSSYEQYF.

CDR3 residues: CATSQIGLRGMNSPLHF. The CDR3 DNA reads as TGTGCCACCAGCCAGATAGGACTCAGGGGGATGAATTCACCCCTCCACTTT. The gene calls are TRBV15 and TRBJ1-6; TRBD1 matches 7 bases. The CDR3 consists of 17 residues. V shed 5 bases and J 7 bases; nucleotides not matched to a gene: 14. Germline CDR1 reads LNHNV; CDR2 reads YYDKDF (reference sequence).

The chain couples TRBV24-1 to TRBJ2-1; D is uncertain. Per germline, CDR1 KGHDR and CDR2 SFDVKD. Trimming removed 3 bases at V and 7 bases at J, with 15 bases between. This CDR3 has 15 amino acids. The CDR3 loop reads CATSDPGVPRNEQFF. In nucleotides, the CDR3 is TGTGCCACCAGTGATCCGGGTGTCCCAAGAAATGAGCAGTTCTTC.

This clone has just one count. The chain employs TRBV27 and TRBJ2-3, with D unresolved. The CDR3 is 11 residues long. Germline values: CDR1 MNHEY, CDR2 SMNVEV (reference sequence). V lost 3 bases and J 7 bases, leaving 5 bases between the germline ends. In nucleotides, the CDR3 is TGTGCCAGCAGTTTTAAGCATACGCAGTATTTT. Protein sequence: CASSFKHTQYF.

J is TRBJ2-3 and V is TRBV28; 7 nucleotides align to TRBD1. V lost 7 bases and J lost 8; bases outside the gene matches: 6. The CDR3 loop spans 12 amino acids. Germline lookup yields CDR1 MDHEN and CDR2 SYDVKM. CDR3 nucleotide sequence: TGTGCCAGCACCTCGGGACAGCTTACGCAGTATTTT. Residues: CASTSGQLTQYF.

The V and J genes are TRBV6-5 and TRBJ1-2; D not resolved. In germline, CDR1 is MNHEY, CDR2 SVGAGI. The V end lost 11 bases, the J end lost 4 bases, and 11 bases lay between the germline ends. There are 11 residues in the CDR3. The CDR3 bases are TGTGCCGTGGCGATGGGCTATGGCTACACCTTC. It translates to CAVAMGYGYTF.

The J gene is TRBJ2-2, the V gene TRBV11-3, with 9 bases aligning to TRBD2. The CDR3 has 15 amino acids. The germline V gene has CDR1 SGHNT and CDR2 YENEEA. V was clipped by 5 bases and J by 2 bases; unmatched bases: 3. The CDR3 is CASSLLAGNTGELFF. The CDR3 bases are TGTGCCAGCAGCCTACTAGCGGGCAACACCGGGGAGCTGTTTTTT.